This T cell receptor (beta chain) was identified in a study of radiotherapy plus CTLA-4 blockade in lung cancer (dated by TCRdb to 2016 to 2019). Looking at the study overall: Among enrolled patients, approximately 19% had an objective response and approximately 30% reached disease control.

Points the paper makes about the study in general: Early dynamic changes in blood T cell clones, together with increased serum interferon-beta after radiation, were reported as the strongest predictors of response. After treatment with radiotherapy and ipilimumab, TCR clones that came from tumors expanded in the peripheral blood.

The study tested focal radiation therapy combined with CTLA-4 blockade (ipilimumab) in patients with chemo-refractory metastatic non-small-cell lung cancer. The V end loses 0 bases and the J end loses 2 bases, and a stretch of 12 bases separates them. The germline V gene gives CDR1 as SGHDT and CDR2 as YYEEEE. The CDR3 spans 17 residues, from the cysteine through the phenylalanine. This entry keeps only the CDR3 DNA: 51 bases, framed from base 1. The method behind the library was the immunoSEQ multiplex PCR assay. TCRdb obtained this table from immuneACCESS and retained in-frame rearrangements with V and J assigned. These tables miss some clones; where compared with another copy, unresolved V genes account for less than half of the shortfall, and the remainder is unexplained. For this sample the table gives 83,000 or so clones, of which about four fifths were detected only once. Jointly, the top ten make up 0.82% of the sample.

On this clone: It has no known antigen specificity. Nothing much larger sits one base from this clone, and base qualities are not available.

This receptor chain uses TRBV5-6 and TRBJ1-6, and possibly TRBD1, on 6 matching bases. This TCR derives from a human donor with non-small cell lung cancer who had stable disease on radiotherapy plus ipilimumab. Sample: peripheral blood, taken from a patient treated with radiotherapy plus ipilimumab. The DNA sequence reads TGTGCCAGCAGCTTGGAGGGGGGTGTTGCCTATAATTCACCCCTCCACTTT. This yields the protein CASSLEGGVAYNSPLHF.